What follows describes a single TCR beta chain. With random hexamers, reverse transcription was performed on roughly 0.5 to 1 ug of RNA. Across 54 Vbeta and 13 Jbeta, immunoSEQ multiplex PCR amplified TCR beta CDR3. TCRdb reprocessed the immunoSEQ multiplex PCR reads via MiXCR and lists one record per CDR3 protein. Of fewer than 150,000 distinct CDR3 sequences in the sample, nearly 95% were seen once. Peripheral blood CD8+ and CD4+ T cells were profiled by TCR beta sequencing. Healthy donors acted as controls, with matching for age and sex. While CD8+ and CD4+ T cells were isolated negatively, TEMRA cells were enriched by FACS. The data stem from a study of CD8 T cells in Susac syndrome. This clonotype was sampled from a human donor in good health. Sequenced sample: CD4+ T cells from PBMCs.

In DNA, the CDR3 is TGTGCCAGCAGCCCCTGGGGGGACAATGAGCAGTTCTTC. Its translation is CASSPWGDNEQFF. The chain couples TRBV3-1 to TRBJ2-1, with D possibly TRBD2 on 6 matching bases. CDR3 length equals 13 residues. CDR1 LGHDT and CDR2 YNNKEL come from the germline V gene (reference sequence). Deletions cut 4 bases from V and 5 bases from J, with 9 bases between.